A single sample is the source of the 12 T cell receptor beta chains below, sequenced in a study of T cells in Graves' hyperthyroidism and ophthalmopathy. It was RNA transcripts that yielded the amplified TCR beta CDR3 regions. With the HTBI primer set, the TCR CDR3 went through a first round of RT-PCR. TCRdb re-called the multiplex PCR reads with MiXCR, one entry per CDR3 protein. The table shows 250,000 to 300,000 distinct CDR3 sequences, with less than 15% occurring only once. The material sequenced was blood. These TCRs come from a woman aged 25 to 45 with Graves' hyperthyroidism that later progressed to Graves' ophthalmopathy.

This clonotype was seen many times. The J gene is TRBJ2-7, the V gene TRBV30, with 9 nucleotides matching TRBD1. The CDR3 is 13 residues long. V gave up 5 bases and J gave up 5 bases; unmatched junction bases: 7. The V gene's germline CDR1 is GTSNPN and CDR2 SVGIG (reference sequence). This CDR3 is CAWSGTGNNEQYF. The CDR3, as DNA: TGTGCCTGGTCTGGGACAGGGAACAACGAGCAGTACTTC.

In this sample, this clonotype turned up a few times. The rearrangement uses TRBV29-1 and TRBJ2-1; possibly TRBD1 for D (5 bases). Germline CDR1 SQVTM, CDR2 ANQGSEA. The CDR3 has 11 residues. V gave up 6 bases and J gave up 12 bases, with 15 bases separating them. The DNA for the CDR3 is TGCAGCGTAGACACAGGAATGTCGCAGTTCTTC. As protein: CSVDTGMSQFF.

This clonotype was recorded many times. The chain is built from TRBV7-2 and TRBJ2-5; D is perhaps TRBD1 (6 bases). Between the trimmed V and J ends, which lost 3 bases and 5 bases, there was a span of 19 bases. CDR1 and CDR2 (germline): SGHTA, FQGNSA. The CDR3 sequence is 16 residues long. In nucleotides, the CDR3 is TGTGCCAGCAGCTTCGGCAGGTGGGGGCGGAGGGAGACCCAGTACTTC. Translating it yields CASSFGRWGRRETQYF.

This clonotype was observed at least ten times. V usage is TRBV2 and J usage is TRBJ2-1, with 9 bases lining up with TRBD2. This CDR3 is built from 16 residues. Germline CDR1 and CDR2: SNHLY and FYNNEI. The ends lost 3 bases at V and 6 bases at J; junction bases unmatched: 9. CDR3 amino acids: CASSDQREALSNEQFF. The CDR3 DNA sequence: TGTGCCAGCAGTGACCAGCGGGAGGCCCTCAGCAATGAGCAGTTCTTC.

This clonotype was counted between two and nine times. The CDR3 nucleotides read TGCGCCAGCAGCCAAGATCTATTGAGGAGGGGGACCACCGGGGAGCTGTTTTTT. Its protein product is CASSQDLLRRGTTGELFF. V and J are TRBV4-1 and TRBJ2-2; D is perhaps TRBD1 or TRBD2 (6 bases each). Germline values: CDR1 MGHRA, CDR2 YSYEKL. The CDR3 totals 18 residues. Trimming cost V 0 bases and J 4 bases, with 18 bases left between them.

This clonotype was found many times. The chain uses TRBV28 and TRBJ2-7, with 7 nucleotides matching TRBD2. In germline, CDR1 is MDHEN, CDR2 SYDVKM. There are 16 residues in the CDR3. J lost 0 bases, V lost 5 bases, and 10 bases had no gene match. CDR3 DNA: TGTGCCAGCAGTGGAACAACCCGGGACTACTCCTACGAGCAGTACTTC. It specifies CASSGTTRDYSYEQYF.

This clonotype was counted ten times or more. The chain links TRBV11-2 to TRBJ1-4; D is possibly TRBD1 (5 bases). The length of the CDR3 is 16 residues. Trimming took 0 bases from V and 8 from J, leaving 16 bases between them. Germline CDR1 reads SGHAT; CDR2 reads FQNNGV. In DNA, the CDR3 is TGTGCCAGCAGCTTAGATTTCGGGGGTGTCGGCGAAAAACTGTTTTTT. Translation: CASSLDFGGVGEKLFF.

This clonotype was recorded many times. J is TRBJ2-7 and V is TRBV6-1; D gene unclear. Germline CDR1 and CDR2: MNHNS and SASEGT. The CDR3 is 12 residues long. The V and J ends lost 5 bases and 0 bases respectively, with 5 bases between them. CDR3 region: CASSMNSYEQYF. In DNA form, the CDR3 reads TGTGCCAGCAGTATGAACTCCTACGAGCAGTACTTC.

This clonotype was detected ten times or more. The V gene is TRBV9, the J gene TRBJ1-1; D is possibly TRBD1 (6 bases). The CDR3 is 14 residues long. The germline gives CDR1 SGDLS, CDR2 YYNGEE. V was pared by 1 base and J by 2 bases, with 9 bases between. In nucleotides, the CDR3 is TGTGCCAGCAGCGTACAGGGGATTAACACTGAAGCTTTCTTT. This sequence encodes CASSVQGINTEAFF.

This clonotype has a count of ten or more. The genes are TRBV20-1 and TRBJ1-1; TRBD1 might be the D (6 bases). With 6 bases removed from V and 1 base from J, the gap between germline ends came to 15 bases. The length of the CDR3 is 14 residues. Germline V CDR1 and CDR2: DFQATT, SNEGSKA (reference sequence). CDR3 in amino acids: CSARTRGWNTEAFF. The DNA for the CDR3 is TGCAGTGCCAGAACCAGGGGCTGGAACACTGAAGCTTTCTTT.

This clonotype was detected ten times or more. CDR3 sequence (DNA): TGCAGCGTCGGACAGGGGGGGAGTGAAGCTTTCTTT. This sequence encodes CSVGQGGSEAFF. The chain is built from TRBV29-1 and TRBJ1-1, with 10 bases matching TRBD1. Germline CDR1 and CDR2: SQVTM and ANQGSEA. V trimming: 6 bases; J trimming: 7 bases; junction bases outside the gene matches: 5. This CDR3 comprises 12 residues.

The sample holds a few counts of this clonotype. The chain links TRBV20-1 to TRBJ2-3; 12 bases are a match to TRBD2. CDR3 size: 14 residues. Germline loops: CDR1 DFQATT, CDR2 SNEGSKA (reference sequence). The V and J ends lost 8 bases and 3 bases, in that order; junction bases with no gene match: 6. CDR3: CSFTTSGRTDTQYF. In DNA form, the CDR3 reads TGCAGTTTCACGACTAGCGGGAGAACAGATACGCAGTATTTT.